This T cell receptor (beta chain) was identified in a study of cytomegalovirus exposure and HLA in healthy donors. The overall study: In a later analysis, it was reported that the roughly 130 validation repertoires had been produced on the same platform as the 700 or so repertoires belonging to the first cohort. Broader study findings: Rare TCR sequences dominated, though some public TCRs recurred in many donors. The authors listed 164 TCR beta chains as cytomegalovirus-associated.

Of note for this clone: Its antigen is still unknown.

TCRdb's copy holds only in-frame clones and misses some; the assay was immunoSEQ multiplex PCR. The sample yields approximately 54,000 clones, roughly 89% seen once. Separate from the approximately 670-subject first cohort, the approximately 120-subject validation cohort was the one that the donors belonged to. Germline assignment: CDR1 SGHTA and CDR2 FQGNSA. The CDR3 totals 12 residues. V shed 0 bases and J shed 6 bases, with 3 bases lying between them. The sequence was collected from a woman younger than 30 in good health and CMV-seropositive. The chain uses TRBV7-2 and TRBJ1-5; D is unresolved. Sequenced sample: PBMCs. The CDR3 DNA sequence: TGTGCCAGCAGCTTAGCCGGTCAGCCCCAGCATTTT. Encoded protein: CASSLAGQPQHF.